This is a list of T cell receptor beta chains from one sample in a study of T cells in Graves' hyperthyroidism and ophthalmopathy. TCRdb redid the calling of the multiplex PCR reads with MiXCR, one entry per CDR3 protein. The sample yields over 400,000 distinct CDR3 sequences, around 15% seen once. Input material: blood. The receptor set was obtained from a man aged 18 to 30 with Graves' ophthalmopathy. The CDR3 runs from the conserved cysteine through the conserved F or W. D genes are given only for firm matches. Size values are once, few and many counts, or a class for expanded clones, and some rows have none.

clone size	V gene	D gene	CDR3 length	J gene	CDR3 DNA	CDR3 protein
-	TRBV6-5	TRBD1	19	TRBJ2-1	TGTGCCAGCAGTTACTCTTTTAGGCAGGGGGCAGGTTCCTACAATGAGCAGTTCTTC	CASSYSFRQGAGSYNEQFF
few	TRBV7-9	-	11	TRBJ2-1	TGTGCCAGCAGCCATTGCAATGAGCAGTTCTTC	CASSHCNEQFF
-	TRBV27	-	17	TRBJ2-3	TGTGCCAGCAGTTTATTTGGGCGATTGGGGGACACAGATACGCAGTATTTT	CASSLFGRLGDTDTQYF
many	TRBV7-6	-	16	TRBJ2-1	TGTGCCAGCAGCTTAGCGGGACTCAGCTCCTACAATGAGCAGTTCTTC	CASSLAGLSSYNEQFF
few	TRBV7-2	-	13	TRBJ1-2	TGTGCCAGCAGTACCGGGGCATCCTATGGCTACACCTTC	CASSTGASYGYTF
many	TRBV20-1	-	14	TRBJ2-1	TGCAGTGCTAGAGAGGTAGGGATCAGGTTTGAGCAGTTCTTC	CSAREVGIRFEQFF
many	TRBV5-1	TRBD2	15	TRBJ2-5	TGCGCCAGCAGCGTCGGGACTAGCGGGACGGAGACCCAGTACTTC	CASSVGTSGTETQYF
many	TRBV2	-	14	TRBJ2-3	TGTGCCAGCAGCGGGTTGGAGAGCACAGATACGCAGTATTTT	CASSGLESTDTQYF
many	TRBV6-1	-	13	TRBJ2-2	TGTGCCAGCAGTGAAAGGGACACCGGGGAGCTGTTTTTT	CASSERDTGELFF
-	TRBV6-1	-	13	TRBJ2-2	TGTGCCAGCAGTAAAGCGGATGAGCGGGAGCTGTTTTTT	CASSKADERELFF
few	TRBV5-1	TRBD1	13	TRBJ1-1	TGCGCCAGCAGCTTTAAGACAGGGTCTGAAGCTTTCTTT	CASSFKTGSEAFF
many	TRBV7-3	-	16	TRBJ1-1	TGTGCCAGCAGCTTAACTCCGGACAGCATGAACACTGAAGCTTTCTTT	CASSLTPDSMNTEAFF
few	TRBV11-2	TRBD1	15	TRBJ1-2	TGTGCCAGCAGCTCTGGGACAGGGGGCTACTATGGCTACACCTTC	CASSSGTGGYYGYTF
-	TRBV24-1	TRBD1	17	TRBJ1-1	TGTGCCACCAGTGATTCCACCGGGACAGGGGGAATCACTGAAGCTTTCTTT	CATSDSTGTGGITEAFF
many	TRBV18	-	15	TRBJ1-1	TGTGCCAGCTCACGCATAACAGGAGCGAACACTGAAGCTTTCTTT	CASSRITGANTEAFF
many	TRBV6-1	-	16	TRBJ1-1	TGTGCCAGCAGTGAACCTCGGACTCTTACGGGCACTGAAGCTTTCTTT	CASSEPRTLTGTEAFF
many	TRBV30	-	13	TRBJ1-1	TGTGCCTGGAGCCAGAGGCAGTACACTGAAGCTTTCTTT	CAWSQRQYTEAFF
many	TRBV5-1	-	15	TRBJ2-1	TGTGCCAGCAGTTTGGAGGGAGCTCCCTACAATGAGCAGTTCTTC	CASSLEGAPYNEQFF
many	TRBV20-1	-	13	TRBJ1-5	TGCAGTGCTCTGGACAGAATAGATCAGCCCCAGCATTTT	CSALDRIDQPQHF
many	TRBV11-2	TRBD1	15	TRBJ1-2	TGTGCCAGCAGCTTTCTTCGCCGGGACAGGGTTGGCTACACCTTC	CASSFLRRDRVGYTF
many	TRBV12-3/TRBV12-4	-	13	TRBJ1-2	TGTGCCAGCAGCCCTCGACAAGCCGGAGGCTACACCTTC	CASSPRQAGGYTF
-	TRBV7-9	-	14	TRBJ1-3	TGTGCCAGCAGCTTCATGAGAGAAGGAAACACCATATATTTT	CASSFMREGNTIYF
many	TRBV2	TRBD2	12	TRBJ2-3	TGTGCAACCGGGAGGGGGGCAGATACGCAGTATTTT	CATGRGADTQYF
many	TRBV6-1	-	13	TRBJ1-2	TGTGCCAGCAAAAGTACCCTCTTATATGGCTACACCTTC	CASKSTLLYGYTF
-	TRBV4-1	-	15	TRBJ1-1	TGCGCCAGCAGCGCCGACAGGACTAAAAACACTGAAGCTTTCTTT	CASSADRTKNTEAFF
many	TRBV30	-	14	TRBJ2-7	TGTGCCTGGAGCCCCCGTTCGGGCGCCTACGAGCAGTACTTC	CAWSPRSGAYEQYF
-	TRBV27	TRBD1	14	TRBJ1-4	TGTGCCACCCGACAGGGGGGCACTAATGAAAAACTGTTTTTT	CATRQGGTNEKLFF
few	TRBV18	-	15	TRBJ1-2	TGTGCCAGCTCACCGAGGAGAGAGACTAACTATGGCTACACCTTC	CASSPRRETNYGYTF
many	TRBV6-1	TRBD1	15	TRBJ2-1	TGTGCCACCACTCTGGGGACAGGGGGTTTCAATGAGCAGTTCTTC	CATTLGTGGFNEQFF
many	TRBV3-1	TRBD1	14	TRBJ1-1	TGTGCCAGCACGCCAAACAGGGGGAACACTGAAGCTTTCTTT	CASTPNRGNTEAFF
many	TRBV5-1	-	14	TRBJ1-5	TGCGCCAGCAGCTTAGGGACGTACAATCAGCCCCAGCATTTT	CASSLGTYNQPQHF
many	TRBV19	-	13	TRBJ2-5	TGTGCCAGTAGTACCACAGGGAGGGAGACCCAGTACTTC	CASSTTGRETQYF
few	TRBV4-1	TRBD2	19	TRBJ2-1	TGCGCCAGCAGCCCTAGCGGCGGGATCGCCTCCGGGGCCTACAATGAGCAGTTCTTC	CASSPSGGIASGAYNEQFF
many	TRBV6-1	-	16	TRBJ1-1	TGTGCCAGCAGTGAAGGAGGGGGGTTCATGAACACTGAAGCTTTCTTT	CASSEGGGFMNTEAFF
-	TRBV19	-	15	TRBJ1-2	TGTGCCAGTAGTATAGCGGGGCCGACGGACTATGGCTACACCTTC	CASSIAGPTDYGYTF
few	TRBV30	-	13	TRBJ2-3	TGTGCCTGGAGTCCAGGGGCCACAGATACGCAGTATTTT	CAWSPGATDTQYF
-	TRBV30	-	8	TRBJ2-1	TGTGCCTGGAGCCCCAAGTTCTTC	CAWSPKFF